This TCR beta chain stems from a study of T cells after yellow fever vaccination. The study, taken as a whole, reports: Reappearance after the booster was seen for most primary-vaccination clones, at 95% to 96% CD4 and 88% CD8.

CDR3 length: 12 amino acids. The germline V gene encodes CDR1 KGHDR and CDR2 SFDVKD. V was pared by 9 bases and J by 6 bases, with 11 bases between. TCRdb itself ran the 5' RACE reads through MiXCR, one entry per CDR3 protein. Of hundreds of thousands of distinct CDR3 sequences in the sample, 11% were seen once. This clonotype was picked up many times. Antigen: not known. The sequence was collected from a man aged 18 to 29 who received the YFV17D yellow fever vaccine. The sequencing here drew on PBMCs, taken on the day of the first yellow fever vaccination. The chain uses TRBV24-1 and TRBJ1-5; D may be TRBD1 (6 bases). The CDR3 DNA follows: TGTGCCACCCAGACAGGCGGTCAGCCCCAGCATTTT. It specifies CATQTGGQPQHF.